This T cell receptor (beta chain) was captured by sequencing in a study of T cells in Graves' hyperthyroidism and ophthalmopathy. Broader study findings: Most expanded thyroid clonotypes above 0.001 recurred in blood.

Out of approximately 10 ml of fresh peripheral blood came the PBMCs. It was RNA transcripts that yielded the amplified TCR beta CDR3 regions. HTBI primers drove first-round RT-PCR of the TCR CDR3. TCRdb itself ran the multiplex PCR reads through MiXCR, one entry per CDR3 protein. The sample lists about 350,000 distinct CDR3 sequences, around 18% seen once, with 15% to 17% in the top ten. This clonotype came up many times. As yet, its antigen is unknown. Per the germline V gene, CDR1 is MNHEY and CDR2 is SVGAGI. The CDR3 totals 15 residues. Trimming cost V 5 bases and J 4 bases, with 15 bases left between them.

Sequences were obtained from blood. The clonotype was recovered from a woman aged 40-49 years with Graves' ophthalmopathy. The chain uses TRBV6-5 and TRBJ1-5; D possibly corresponds to TRBD1 (5 bases). CDR3 loop: CASSRPPGPNQPQHF. CDR3 DNA sequence: TGTGCCAGCAGTAGGCCACCGGGGCCTAATCAGCCCCAGCATTTT.